The T cell receptor (beta chain) under discussion was sequenced for a study of blood T cell repertoires in COVID-19. Study-level background: Samples representing acute and convalescent COVID-19 were sourced from the United States, Italy and Spain. PBMCs, B-cell-depleted T cells, or T cells were the source of the cDNA or gDNA that made up the material.

Per the original methods: Scientists estimated how many nucleated cells there were by amplifying reference gene primers. Profiled with immunoSEQ multiplex PCR; TCRdb holds only in-frame clones, not every one. That table supplies the V and J calls and clone size; D and trimming were determined from the DNA. Of approximately 170,000 clones detected, 70% to 85% appear once; the ten largest clones hold around 6.9%. The material sequenced was peripheral blood. This sequence was found in an older man with COVID-19, enrolled during active disease.

DNA of the CDR3: TGTGCCAGCAGTTTACTGAGGTTGAGAGCTTTCTTT. Translation gives CASSLLRLRAFF. The V gene is TRBV12-3 or TRBV12-4, the J gene TRBJ1-1; no clear D gene. The CDR3 covers 12 residues. V shed 2 bases and J shed 10 bases, with 11 bases lying between them.